These 5 T cell receptor beta chains came from one sample sequenced in a study of blood T cell repertoires in COVID-19. Clones were read by immunoSEQ multiplex PCR, and TCRdb kept only the in-frame ones, dropping some. The table shows more than 350,000 clones, with 70% to 90% occurring only once. Input material: peripheral blood. All receptors derive from a woman aged 25 to 39 with COVID-19, enrolled during active disease.

CDR3 nucleotides: TGCAGCGCGGGGACAGTACAAGAGACCCAGTACTTC. Translation: CSAGTVQETQYF. This sequence joins TRBV29-1 and TRBJ2-5; 7 bases are shared with TRBD1. Germline V gene sequence: CDR1 SQVTM, CDR2 ANQGSEA. The CDR3 sequence is 12 residues long. The junction had 4 bases not matched to a gene; V was cut back by 7 bases and J by 2 bases.

A word on this clone: At one of its ends the junction is not consistent with the germline gene, which may arise from a read error. The rearrangement links TRBV7-9 to TRBJ2-1; 7 bases align to TRBD1. Germline V gene data show CDR1 as SEHNR and CDR2 as FQNEAQ (reference sequence). There are 16 residues in the CDR3. This CDR3 reads CALQGTVSELNNGQFF. DNA for the CDR3: TGTGCCCTTCAGGGGACAGTATCCGAACTAAACAATGGGCAGTTCTTC.

The CDR3 DNA follows: TGTGCCAGCAGCTTGTATCGGTTTCGGGAGACCCAGTACTTC. Translating it yields CASSLYRFRETQYF. The chain uses TRBV5-6 and TRBJ2-5; D remains unclear. The length of the CDR3 is 14 residues. Trimming removed 1 base at V and 5 bases at J, with 12 bases between. Germline V gene sequence: CDR1 SGHDT, CDR2 YYEEEE.

This chain joins TRBV30 and TRBJ2-1, with TRBD2 matching over 11 bases. V shed 5 bases and J 6 bases; nucleotides not matched to a gene: 6. This CDR3 region has 14 residues. CDR1 and CDR2 (germline): GTSNPN, SVGIG (reference sequence). The CDR3 loop reads CAWYSGREGNEQFF. In DNA form, the CDR3 reads TGTGCCTGGTATAGCGGGAGGGAGGGCAATGAGCAGTTCTTC. Full variable domain (outside the CDR3, taken from reference TRBV30 and TRBJ2-1): SQTIHQWPATLVQPVGSPLSLECTVEGTSNPNLYWYRQAAGRGLQLLFYSVGIGQISSEVPQNLSASRPQDRQFILSSKKLLLSDSGFYLCAWYSGREGNEQFFGPGTRLTVL.

The chain has TRBV4-2 and TRBJ2-2; 7 bases agree with TRBD2. CDR3 length: 19 residues. The germline V gene encodes CDR1 LGHNA and CDR2 YNFKEQ. V dropped 4 bases and J dropped 7; count of bases not matched to a gene: 21. CDR3 coding DNA: TGTGCCAGCAGCCCTATACTCGGTCTAGCGGTGGCTCTCGGCGGGGAGCTGTTTTTT. Translated, it gives CASSPILGLAVALGGELFF.